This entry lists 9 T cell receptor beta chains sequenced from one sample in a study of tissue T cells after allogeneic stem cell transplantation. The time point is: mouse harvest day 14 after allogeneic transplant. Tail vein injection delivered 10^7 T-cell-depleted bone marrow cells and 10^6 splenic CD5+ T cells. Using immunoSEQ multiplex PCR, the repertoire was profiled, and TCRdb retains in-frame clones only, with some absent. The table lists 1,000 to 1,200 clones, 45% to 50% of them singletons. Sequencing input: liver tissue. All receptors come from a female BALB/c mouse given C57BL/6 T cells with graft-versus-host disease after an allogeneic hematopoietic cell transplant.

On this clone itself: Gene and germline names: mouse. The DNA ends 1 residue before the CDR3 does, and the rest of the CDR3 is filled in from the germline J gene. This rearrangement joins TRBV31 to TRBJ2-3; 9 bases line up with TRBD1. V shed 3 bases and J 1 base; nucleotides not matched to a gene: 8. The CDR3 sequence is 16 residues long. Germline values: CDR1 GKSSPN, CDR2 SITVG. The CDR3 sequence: CAWSPGQGGGAETLYF. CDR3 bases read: TGTGCCTGGAGCCCGGGACAGGGTGGGGGTGCAGAAACGCTGTAT.

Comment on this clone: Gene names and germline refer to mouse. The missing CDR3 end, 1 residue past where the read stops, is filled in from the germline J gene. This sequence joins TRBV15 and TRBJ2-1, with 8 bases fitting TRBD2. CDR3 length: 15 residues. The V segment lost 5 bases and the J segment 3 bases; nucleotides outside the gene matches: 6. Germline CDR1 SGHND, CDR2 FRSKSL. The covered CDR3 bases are TGTGCCAGCAGTGCCGACTGGGGTTCCTATGCTGAGCAGTTC. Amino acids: CASSADWGSYAEQF. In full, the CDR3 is CASSADWGSYAEQFF.

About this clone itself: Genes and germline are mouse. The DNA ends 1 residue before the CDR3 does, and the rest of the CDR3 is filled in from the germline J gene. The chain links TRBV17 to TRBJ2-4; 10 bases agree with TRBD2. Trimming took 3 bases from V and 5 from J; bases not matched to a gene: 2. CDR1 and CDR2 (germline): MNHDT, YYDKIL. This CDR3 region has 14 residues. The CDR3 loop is CASSSRTGGNTLYF. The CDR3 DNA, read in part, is TGTGCTAGCAGTAGCCGGACTGGGGGAAACACCTTGTAC.

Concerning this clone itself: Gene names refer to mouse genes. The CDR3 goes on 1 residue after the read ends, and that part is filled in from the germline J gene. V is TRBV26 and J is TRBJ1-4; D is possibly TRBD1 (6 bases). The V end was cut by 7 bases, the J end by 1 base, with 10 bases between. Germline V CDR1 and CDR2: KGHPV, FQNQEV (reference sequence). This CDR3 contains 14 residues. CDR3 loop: CASIRDNSNERLFF. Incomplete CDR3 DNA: TGTGCCAGCATCCGGGACAATTCCAACGAAAGATTATTT.

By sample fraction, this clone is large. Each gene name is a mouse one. The CDR3 loop reads CGARSRDRANSDYTF. Incomplete CDR3 DNA: TGTGGTGCTAGGTCCCGGGACAGGGCAAACTCCGACTACACC. The gene calls are TRBV20 and TRBJ1-2; the match to TRBD1 covers 9 bases. Coverage ceases 1 residue before the CDR3 finishes, and the germline J gene fills in the end. The germline V gene has CDR1 GFQATS and CDR2 STVNSAI. Trimming removed 2 bases from V and 0 bases from J; junction bases left unmatched: 4. The CDR3 loop spans 15 amino acids.

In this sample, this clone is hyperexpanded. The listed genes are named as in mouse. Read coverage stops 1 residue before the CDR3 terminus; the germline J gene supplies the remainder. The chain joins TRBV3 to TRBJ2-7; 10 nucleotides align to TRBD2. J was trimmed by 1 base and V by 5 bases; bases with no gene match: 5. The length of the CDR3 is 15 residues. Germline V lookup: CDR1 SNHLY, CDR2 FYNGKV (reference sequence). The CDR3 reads CASSPLLGGSYEQYF. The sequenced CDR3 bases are TGTGCCAGCAGCCCTTTACTGGGGGGGTCCTATGAACAGTAC.

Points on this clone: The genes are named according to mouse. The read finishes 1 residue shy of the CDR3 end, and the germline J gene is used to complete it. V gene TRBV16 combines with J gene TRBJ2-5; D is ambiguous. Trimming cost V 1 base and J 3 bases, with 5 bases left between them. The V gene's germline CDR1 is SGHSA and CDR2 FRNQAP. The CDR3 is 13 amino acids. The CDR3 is CASSLVGQDTQYF. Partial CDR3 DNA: TGTGCAAGCAGCTTAGTTGGGCAAGACACCCAGTAC.

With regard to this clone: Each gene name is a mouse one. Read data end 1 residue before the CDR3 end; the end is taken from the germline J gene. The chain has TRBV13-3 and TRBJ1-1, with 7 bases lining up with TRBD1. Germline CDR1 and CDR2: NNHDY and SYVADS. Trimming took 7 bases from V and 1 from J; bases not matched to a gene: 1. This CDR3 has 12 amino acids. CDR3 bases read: TGTGCCAGCGGGGACAGAAACACAGAAGTCTTC. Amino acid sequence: CASGDRNTEVF. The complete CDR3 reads CASGDRNTEVFF.

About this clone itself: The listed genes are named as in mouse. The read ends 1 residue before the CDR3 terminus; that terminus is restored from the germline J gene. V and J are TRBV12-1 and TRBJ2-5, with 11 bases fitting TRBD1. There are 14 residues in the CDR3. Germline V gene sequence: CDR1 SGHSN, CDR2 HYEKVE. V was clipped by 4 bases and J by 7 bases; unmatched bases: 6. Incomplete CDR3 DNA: TGTGCCAGCTCACCCGGACAGGGGGCATACACCCAGTAC. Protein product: CASSPGQGAYTQY. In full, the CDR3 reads CASSPGQGAYTQYF.